The present TCR beta chain was sequenced within a study of shared clonotypes between healthy human individuals. The CDR3 contains 13 residues. Germline lookup yields CDR1 SNHLY and CDR2 FYNNEI. With 10 bases removed from V and 0 bases from J, the gap between germline ends came to 12 bases. Libraries were prepared by immunoSEQ multiplex PCR; TCRdb keeps only in-frame clonotypes and omits some of them. The sample consists of 600,000 or so clones, 98% of them appearing once. CD45RO-negative CD8 cells positively selected for CCR7 made up the naive population, which excluded terminally differentiated effector memory CD45RA+ cells.

This receptor was obtained from a man in his thirties or forties in good health. The chain is built from TRBV2 and TRBJ1-1; no definite D call. The source material was naive CD8+ T cells sorted from blood. The CDR3 DNA is TGTGCCACCAACGAATACATGAACACTGAAGCTTTCTTT. Its protein is CATNEYMNTEAFF. The complete variable domain, with remaining parts taken from reference TRBV2 and TRBJ1-1, reads EPEVTQTPSHQVTQMGQEVILRCVPISNHLYFYWYRQILGQKVEFLVSFYNNEISEKSEIFDDQFSVERPDGSNFTLKIRSTKLEDSAMYFCATNEYMNTEAFFGQGTRLTVV.